Many counts were recorded for the clone carrying this T cell receptor beta chain. Its antigen is currently unknown. Every donor contributed roughly 10 milliliters of peripheral blood by blood draw. The authors ran a second PCR of roughly 6 to 12 cycles using a sample-barcoded 5' primer and a J-beta primer mix. In TCRdb, the 5' RACE reads were re-called with MiXCR into one record per CDR3 protein. Altogether 600,000 or so distinct CDR3 sequences are present, around 31% being singletons, with the ten largest covering 15% to 19%. These data come from a study of blood T cells in healthy people across ages. Points from the study as a whole: Older age coincided with a roughly linear decline in TCR beta diversity per million T cells. Naive CD4+ cell counts and diversity both ran higher in long-lived than in aged donors.

The CDR3 contains 17 residues. The V and J ends lost 2 bases and 0 bases, in that order; junction bases with no gene match: 3. What was sequenced was blood. The sequence was collected from a woman older than 75 in good health. V usage is TRBV12-3 or TRBV12-4 and J usage is TRBJ2-6, with TRBD2 matching over 8 bases. In DNA form, the CDR3 reads TGTGCCAGCAGTTTACGGGGGGGCCGCTCTGGGGCCAACGTCCTGACTTTC. Translation: CASSLRGGRSGANVLTF.